Each of the 21 T cell receptor beta chains below was sequenced from the same sample in a study of blood T cell repertoires in COVID-19. Profiled with immunoSEQ multiplex PCR; TCRdb holds only in-frame clones, not every one. The sample shows about 230,000 clones, 65% to 90% of them seen only once. Sequenced material: peripheral blood. These receptor sequences come from a man aged 35 to 55 who had recovered from COVID-19.

The V and J genes are TRBV5-4 and TRBJ2-5, with D possibly being TRBD1 (5 bases). Germline V gene data show CDR1 as SGHNT and CDR2 as YYREEE (reference sequence). Trimming took 4 bases from V and 5 from J, leaving 18 bases between them. There are 15 residues in the CDR3. This CDR3 is CASSELWGQQETQYF. In DNA, the CDR3 is TGTGCCAGCAGCGAGTTGTGGGGCCAACAGGAGACCCAGTACTTC.

CDR3 coding DNA: TGTGCCAGTAGTTCCCTAACGTGGGAGGCCTATGGCTACACCTTC. Its translation is CASSSLTWEAYGYTF. The chain has TRBV19 and TRBJ1-2; no firm D call. This CDR3 has 15 amino acids. V lost 5 bases, J lost 4 bases, and 17 bases lay in between. Per germline, CDR1 LNHDA and CDR2 SQIVND (reference sequence).

The V gene is TRBV11-3, the J gene TRBJ1-2, with 10 bases fitting TRBD1. Germline V gives CDR1 SGHNT, CDR2 YENEEA. V gave up 1 base and J gave up 4 bases; unmatched junction bases: 6. The CDR3 spans 16 residues. The CDR3 reads CASSLGGDRGAYGYTF. The CDR3 DNA follows: TGTGCCAGCAGCTTAGGAGGGGACAGGGGAGCCTATGGCTACACCTTC.

The sample holds one count of this clone. The V and J genes are TRBV18 and TRBJ2-3; 7 positions agree with TRBD2. V dropped 3 bases and J dropped 1; count of bases not matched to a gene: 16. Germline CDR1 KGHSH, CDR2 LQKENI. This CDR3 spans 19 amino acids. Here the CDR3 reads CASSPWRGGPSQRTDTQYF. For the CDR3, the DNA is TGTGCCAGCTCACCTTGGCGGGGAGGGCCGTCCCAGCGCACAGATACGCAGTATTTT.

V usage is TRBV27 and J usage is TRBJ1-5; weak D call: TRBD1 (5 bases). The CDR3 spans 13 residues. CDR1 and CDR2 (germline): MNHEY, SMNVEV (reference sequence). Trimming removed 1 base at V and 5 bases at J, with 6 bases between. For the CDR3, the DNA is TGTGCCAGCAGTTTATTAGGGGATCAGCCCCAGCATTTT. This gives the protein CASSLLGDQPQHF.

In this sample, this clone turned up many times. The V and J genes are TRBV5-4 and TRBJ2-7; TRBD1 is a possible D gene (6 bases). V lost 4 bases and J lost 6, with 14 bases in between. Germline V lookup: CDR1 SGHNT, CDR2 YYREEE (reference sequence). The CDR3 runs to 13 residues. The CDR3 DNA sequence: TGTGCCAGCAGCAGATCGACAGGCAGCGAGCAGTACTTC. Encoded protein: CASSRSTGSEQYF.

The chain has TRBV6-6 and TRBJ1-1, with 12 nucleotides matching TRBD1. With V trimmed by 6 bases and J by 5 bases, 7 bases remained unmatched. Germline CDR1 reads MNHNY; CDR2 reads SVGAGI (reference sequence). This CDR3 comprises 15 residues. For the CDR3, the DNA is TGTGCCAGCAGACCGGGACAGGGGGCGGAAACTGAAGCTTTCTTT. It specifies CASRPGQGAETEAFF.

The rearrangement joins TRBV5-1 to TRBJ2-6; tentatively, D is TRBD2 (5 bases). The CDR3 loop spans 15 amino acids. V lost 4 bases, J lost 0 bases, and 8 bases lay in between. Germline CDR1 and CDR2: SGHRS and YFSETQ. The CDR3 coding sequence is TGCGCCAGCAGCACAACTAGCTCTGGGGCCAACGTCCTGACTTTC. Its translation is CASSTTSSGANVLTF. Full variable domain (missing parts from reference TRBV5-1 and TRBJ2-6): KAGVTQTPRYLIKTRGQQVTLSCSPISGHRSVSWYQQTPGQGLQFLFEYFSETQRNKGNFPGRFSGRQFSNSRSEMNVSTLELGDSALYLCASSTTSSGANVLTFGAGSRLTVL.

This chain joins TRBV2 and TRBJ2-1; 16 bases align to TRBD2. This CDR3 spans 18 amino acids. Germline V gene sequence: CDR1 SNHLY, CDR2 FYNNEI. V was pared by 8 bases and J by 9 bases, with 16 bases of the junction left unmatched. The CDR3 coding sequence is TGTGCCAGCGCACCGGGACTAGCGGGGGGGCAGGGGCCGCCTGAGCAGTTCTTC. It encodes CASAPGLAGGQGPPEQFF.

This chain connects TRBV20-1 to TRBJ2-3, with 9 bases aligning to TRBD2. V shed 3 bases and J 0 bases; nucleotides not matched to a gene: 13. Germline assignment: CDR1 DFQATT and CDR2 SNEGSKA (reference sequence). CDR3 length: 18 amino acids. The CDR3 nucleotides are TGCAGTGCTAGTCTTTGGTGGGTAGCGGGAGAGAGCACAGATACGCAGTATTTT. Protein: CSASLWWVAGESTDTQYF.

The rearrangement links TRBV11-2 to TRBJ2-3; 12 nucleotides line up with TRBD2. CDR3 length equals 18 residues. J lost 1 base, V lost 5 bases, and 10 bases had no gene match. CDR1 is SGHAT, CDR2 FQNNGV, per germline. The CDR3 region has the DNA TGTGCCAGCAGCCTATCTAGCGGGAGGGCCCCGGGCACAGATACGCAGTATTTT. As protein: CASSLSSGRAPGTDTQYF.

V gene TRBV6-5 combines with J gene TRBJ2-2, with D maybe TRBD2 (6 bases). The CDR3 is 14 residues long. V shed 7 bases and J shed 3 bases, with 12 bases lying between them. Germline values: CDR1 MNHEY, CDR2 SVGAGI. In nucleotides, the CDR3 is TGTGCCAGCAAGGATAGCGGACACACCGGGGAGCTGTTTTTT. This gives the protein CASKDSGHTGELFF.

The DNA for the CDR3 is TGTGCCAGCAGCACCGGACTAGCGGGTTCTGAGACCCAGTACTTC. This translates into CASSTGLAGSETQYF. This rearrangement joins TRBV7-2 to TRBJ2-5; 11 positions match TRBD2. J lost 5 bases, V lost 5 bases, and 7 bases had no gene match. The CDR3 loop spans 15 amino acids. From germline, CDR1 is SGHTA and CDR2 FQGNSA.

The chain links TRBV11-2 to TRBJ2-7; D perhaps matches TRBD2 (6 bases). This CDR3 has 15 residues. CDR1 and CDR2 (germline): SGHAT, FQNNGV. V shed 5 bases and J shed 4 bases, with 18 bases lying between them. The CDR3 nucleotides are TGTGCCAGCAGCAAGAGAGAGGGAGGAGGTTACGAGCAGTACTTC. This codes for CASSKREGGGYEQYF.

Points on this clone: The junction departs from germline at one end; a sequencing error may be responsible. The chain couples TRBV6-5 to TRBJ2-7; 7 positions agree with TRBD1. CDR1 MNHEY and CDR2 SVGAGI come from the germline V gene. The CDR3 covers 11 residues. The CDR3 loop is CASRSGQVLDF. Here the CDR3 DNA reads TGTGCCAGCAGGAGCGGACAGGTCCTGGACTTC.

This chain joins TRBV6-2 or TRBV6-3 and TRBJ2-3, with a weak D call TRBD2 (5 bases). The CDR3 consists of 16 residues. From germline, CDR1 is MNHEY and CDR2 SVGEGT. Between the trimmed V and J ends, which lost 0 bases and 9 bases, there was a span of 19 bases. The CDR3 region is CASSYSGLANRRTQYF. CDR3 DNA: TGTGCCAGCAGTTACTCAGGGCTAGCCAATCGACGGACGCAGTATTTT.

The chain combines TRBV7-2 with TRBJ2-1, with TRBD2 identical over 12 bases. Trimming at V came to 4 bases and at J to 6 bases, leaving 10 bases not matched to a gene. In germline, CDR1 is SGHTA, CDR2 FQGNSA. The CDR3 is 17 amino acids. The CDR3 DNA follows: TGTGCCAGCAGCTGGCCGCCCGGGACTAGCGGGTCCAATGAGCAGTTCTTC. This codes for CASSWPPGTSGSNEQFF.

The chain joins TRBV7-2 to TRBJ2-1; D may be TRBD2 (5 bases). Germline assignment: CDR1 SGHTA and CDR2 FQGNSA. The CDR3 loop spans 16 amino acids. V dropped 5 bases and J dropped 8 bases, with 22 bases sitting between them. CDR3 sequence: CASSVEGLYFGDEQFF. The CDR3 nucleotides read TGTGCCAGCAGCGTAGAGGGCCTTTACTTCGGGGATGAGCAGTTCTTC.

J is TRBJ2-7 and V is TRBV18; TRBD1 agrees at 10 bases. V gave up 6 bases and J gave up 3 bases; unmatched junction bases: 8. CDR1 is KGHSH and CDR2 is LQKENI in the germline V gene. The CDR3 length is 15 residues. CDR3 residues: CASSEGQGSNYEQYF. CDR3 bases: TGTGCCAGCTCCGAGGGACAGGGGTCGAACTACGAGCAGTACTTC.

This chain uses TRBV10-3 with TRBJ1-5; D unresolved. V was trimmed by 4 bases and J by 2 bases, leaving 9 bases between them. The CDR3 totals 14 residues. Germline-derived CDR1 and CDR2 are ENHRY and SYGVKD. The CDR3: CAISASSGNQPQHF. CDR3 DNA: TGTGCCATCAGTGCCTCGAGCGGCAATCAGCCCCAGCATTTT.

The CDR3 DNA is TGTGCCAGCAGCTCCAGCGGGGGGGAGCAGTTCTTC. Translating it yields CASSSSGGEQFF. V usage is TRBV7-2 and J usage is TRBJ2-1; 9 bases match TRBD2. Germline CDR1 SGHTA, CDR2 FQGNSA. The ends lost 4 bases at V and 10 bases at J; junction bases unmatched: 2. This CDR3 is built from 12 residues.